These 16 T cell receptor beta chains share one sample of origin, sequenced in a study of blood T cell repertoires in COVID-19. Using immunoSEQ multiplex PCR, the repertoire was profiled, and TCRdb retains in-frame clones only, with some absent. The data hold 130,000 to 150,000 clones, with about four fifths observed a single time. Sample: peripheral blood. The source is a woman over 75 in a cohort sampled during active or convalescent COVID-19.

V and J are TRBV19 and TRBJ2-5, with TRBD1 matching over 9 bases. CDR1 LNHDA and CDR2 SQIVND come from the germline V gene (reference sequence). The CDR3 runs 14 residues. The ends lost 6 bases at V and 2 bases at J; junction bases unmatched: 4. CDR3 DNA sequence: TGTGCCAGTAGATCCGGGACAGGGCAAGAGACCCAGTACTTC. It codes for CASRSGTGQETQYF.

The chain recombines TRBV28 with TRBJ1-4; no clear D. The germline V and J ends were trimmed by 8 bases and 4 bases, with 11 bases remaining between them. Germline V CDR1 and CDR2: MDHEN, SYDVKM. The CDR3 length is 13 residues. CDR3 DNA: TGTGCCAGCGGCGCAGCGAATAATGAAAAACTGTTTTTT. Encoded protein: CASGAANNEKLFF.

This chain joins TRBV6-4 and TRBJ2-2; D is perhaps TRBD1 (5 bases). Trimming removed 3 bases from V and 3 bases from J, with 8 bases in between. The germline CDR1 and CDR2 sequences are MRHNA and SNTAGT. This CDR3 comprises 14 residues. CDR3 protein: CASSEAGYTGELFF. DNA for the CDR3: TGTGCCAGCAGTGAAGCAGGGTACACCGGGGAGCTGTTTTTT.

This chain joins TRBV10-3 and TRBJ2-1; perhaps TRBD2 as D (6 bases). Trimming left V 5 bases short and J 10 bases short, with 21 bases between. Germline values: CDR1 ENHRY, CDR2 SYGVKD. This CDR3 spans 15 amino acids. The CDR3 protein is CAISSLAVSITEQFF. For the CDR3, the DNA is TGTGCCATCAGTTCTTTAGCGGTTTCGATAACGGAGCAGTTCTTC.

This clone has a single count. V usage is TRBV4-3 and J usage is TRBJ1-2; 7 bases line up with TRBD1. CDR3 length equals 14 residues. Per germline, CDR1 LGHNA and CDR2 YSLEER. The J segment lost 5 bases and the V segment lost 0 bases, leaving 3 bases of the junction unmatched. In DNA form, the CDR3 reads TGCGCCAGCAGCCAAGATCACAGGGGATATGGCTACACCTTC. Translated: CASSQDHRGYGYTF.

The gene calls are TRBV30 and TRBJ1-4, with a weak D call TRBD1 (6 bases). Germline values: CDR1 GTSNPN, CDR2 SVGIG (reference sequence). V was trimmed by 3 bases and J by 5 bases, leaving 13 bases between them. CDR3 length equals 14 residues. CDR3 coding DNA: TGTGCCTGGAGCCGGGGAGGGGGGAATGAAAAACTGTTTTTT. Translating it yields CAWSRGGGNEKLFF. Using reference TRBV30 and TRBJ1-4 for the parts outside the CDR3, the full variable domain is SQTIHQWPATLVQPVGSPLSLECTVEGTSNPNLYWYRQAAGRGLQLLFYSVGIGQISSEVPQNLSASRPQDRQFILSSKKLLLSDSGFYLCAWSRGGGNEKLFFGSGTQLSVL.

In this sample, this clone turned up a few times. The chain recombines TRBV5-1 with TRBJ1-6, with D unresolved. Trimming removed 5 bases from V and 8 bases from J, with 14 bases in between. This CDR3 has 14 amino acids. Germline CDR1 reads SGHRS; CDR2 reads YFSETQ. CDR3 protein: CASSSGYSDSPLHF. The CDR3 DNA is TGCGCCAGCAGTTCCGGCTACAGTGATTCACCCCTCCACTTT.

This clone was counted only a few times. This rearrangement joins TRBV2 to TRBJ1-2; 8 bases are shared with TRBD1. J lost 3 bases, V lost 7 bases, and 4 bases had no gene match. The CDR3 extends over 13 amino acids. Germline loops: CDR1 SNHLY, CDR2 FYNNEI. In DNA form, the CDR3 reads TGTGCCAGCACCTTACAGGGGGACTATGGCTACACCTTC. Its translation is CASTLQGDYGYTF.

V usage is TRBV29-1 and J usage is TRBJ1-2, with a tentative D call TRBD1 (6 bases). CDR3 length: 11 residues. V was cut by 0 bases and J by 7 bases, with 6 bases left in between. Germline V gene sequence: CDR1 SQVTM, CDR2 ANQGSEA. CDR3 protein: CSVEEGGGYTF. CDR3 nucleotides: TGCAGCGTTGAAGAAGGGGGTGGCTACACCTTC.

J is TRBJ1-4 and V is TRBV7-9, with a possible D match to TRBD1 (5 bases). This CDR3 has 14 amino acids. Trimming took off 1 base at V and 6 bases at J, with 9 bases between the two ends. CDR1 is SEHNR, CDR2 FQNEAQ, per germline (reference sequence). The CDR3 sequence: CASSLVGAYEKLFF. CDR3 coding DNA: TGTGCCAGCAGCTTAGTAGGGGCCTATGAAAAACTGTTTTTT.

The chain employs TRBV7-9 and TRBJ1-2; D is ambiguous. The CDR3 has 14 amino acids. In germline, CDR1 is SEHNR, CDR2 FQNEAQ (reference sequence). The V gene lost 2 bases and the J gene lost 0 bases, with 7 bases spanning the gap. The DNA for the CDR3 is TGTGCCAGCAGCTTAAGGCAGGCTAACTATGGCTACACCTTC. This encodes CASSLRQANYGYTF.

The chain has TRBV5-4 and TRBJ1-2; 7 bases match TRBD1. The V gene end was trimmed by 4 bases and the J gene end by 2 bases; junction bases not matched to a gene: 5. The CDR3 spans 14 residues. Germline V lookup: CDR1 SGHNT, CDR2 YYREEE (reference sequence). DNA of the CDR3: TGTGCCAGCAGCGGGCAGACAGGGAACTATGGCTACACCTTC. Its protein product is CASSGQTGNYGYTF. The whole variable domain, filled in from reference TRBV5-4 and TRBJ1-2, reads ETGVTQSPTHLIKTRGQQVTLRCSSQSGHNTVSWYQQALGQGPQFIFQYYREEENGRGNFPPRFSGLQFPNYSSELNVNALELDDSALYLCASSGQTGNYGYTFGSGTRLTVV.

This clone has only one observation. The chain recombines TRBV18 with TRBJ1-1; 8 positions agree with TRBD1. Looked up from germline, CDR1 is KGHSH and CDR2 is LQKENI. CDR3 size: 16 residues. Germline trimming cut 3 bases from V and 6 bases from J; bases unmatched to any gene: 12. The CDR3: CASSPGTTGGRSEAFF. CDR3 in DNA: TGTGCCAGCTCACCGGGTACAACAGGGGGACGGTCTGAAGCTTTCTTT.

This chain uses TRBV2 with TRBJ2-2, with D unclear. The CDR3 covers 12 residues. The V gene lost 7 bases and the J gene lost 5 bases, with 8 bases spanning the gap. CDR1 SNHLY and CDR2 FYNNEI come from the germline V gene. The CDR3 DNA follows: TGTGCCAGCACTAAGGAGACCGGGGAGCTGTTTTTT. This sequence encodes CASTKETGELFF.

This chain uses TRBV7-9 with TRBJ2-5; the D gene is possibly TRBD1 (5 bases). The CDR3 extends over 15 amino acids. Germline V gives CDR1 SEHNR, CDR2 FQNEAQ (reference sequence). V was cut by 5 bases and J by 1 base, with 14 bases left in between. The DNA for the CDR3 is TGTGCCAGCAGCCCAATGGACACGGCCCAAGAGACCCAGTACTTC. It translates to CASSPMDTAQETQYF.

The CDR3 nucleotides are TGTGCCAGCAGCTCTCTGACAGGGTTCACCGGGGAGCTGTTTTTT. Encoded protein: CASSSLTGFTGELFF. The chain recombines TRBV7-9 with TRBJ2-2, with 7 bases lining up with TRBD1. CDR1 and CDR2 (germline): SEHNR, FQNEAQ (reference sequence). J lost 4 bases, V lost 4 bases, and 6 bases had no gene match. The CDR3 covers 15 residues.